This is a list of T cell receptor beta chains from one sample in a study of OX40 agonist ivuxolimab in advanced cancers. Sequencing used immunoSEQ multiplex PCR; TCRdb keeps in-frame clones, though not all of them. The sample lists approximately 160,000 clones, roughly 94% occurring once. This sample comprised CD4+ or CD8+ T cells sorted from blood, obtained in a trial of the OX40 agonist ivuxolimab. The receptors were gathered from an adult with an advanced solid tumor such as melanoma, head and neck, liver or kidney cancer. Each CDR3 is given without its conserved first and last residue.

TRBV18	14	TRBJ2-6	ASSPREAAGANVLT
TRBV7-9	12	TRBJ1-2	ASSSRGTDYGYT
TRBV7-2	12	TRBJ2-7	ASSARQDSYEQY
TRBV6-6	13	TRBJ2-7	ASSYQLATSYEQY
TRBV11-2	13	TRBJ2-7	ASSSAGQGAREQY
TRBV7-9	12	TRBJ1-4	AGQYQEINEKLF
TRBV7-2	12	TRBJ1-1	ASSPIHQNTEAF
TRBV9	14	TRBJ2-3	ASSAPWGGLTDTQY
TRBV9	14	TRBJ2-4	ASSVGGQLAKNIQY
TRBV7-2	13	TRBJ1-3	ASSSGPNSGNTIY
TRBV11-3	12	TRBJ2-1	ASSSGQAYNEQF
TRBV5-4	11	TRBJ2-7	ASSFPGRDEQY
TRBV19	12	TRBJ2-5	ASSPPGLEGTQY
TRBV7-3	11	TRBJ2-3	ASSLSGPDTQY
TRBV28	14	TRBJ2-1	ASSPSGGRIDNEQF
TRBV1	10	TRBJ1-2	TSKRRSYGYT
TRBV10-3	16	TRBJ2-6	AIRTDRGNLSGANVLT
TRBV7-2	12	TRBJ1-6	ASSLEGDNSPLH
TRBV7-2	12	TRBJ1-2	ASSYRRANYGYT
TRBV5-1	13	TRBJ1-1	ASSLVEGRRAEAF
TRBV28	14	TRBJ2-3	ASSSGLAGAGDTQY
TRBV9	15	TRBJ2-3	ASSVDQSGRETDTQY
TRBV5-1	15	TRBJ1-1	ASSSGTGRRGNTEAF
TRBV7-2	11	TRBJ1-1	ASRTGGASEAF
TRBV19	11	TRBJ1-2	ASSTRGTYGYT
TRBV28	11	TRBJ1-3	ASSPPHGNTIY
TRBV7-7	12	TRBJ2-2	ASSPSTVTGELF
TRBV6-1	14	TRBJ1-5	ASSGSTGRVDQPQH
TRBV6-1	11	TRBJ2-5	ASRPGGHGTQY
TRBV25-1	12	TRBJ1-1	ASSEWEGTGEAF
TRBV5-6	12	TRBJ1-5	ASSAGGADQPQH
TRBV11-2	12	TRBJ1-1	ASSFPLPNTEAF
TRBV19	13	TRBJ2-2	ASSIGQGGTGELF
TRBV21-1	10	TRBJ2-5	ATQTGQETQY
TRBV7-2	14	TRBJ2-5	ASSLARRGPWETQY
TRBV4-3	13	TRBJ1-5	ASSQDPQGYQPQH
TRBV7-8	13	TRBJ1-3	ASRDPGAFGDTIY
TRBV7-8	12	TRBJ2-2	ASSFRTGGGELF
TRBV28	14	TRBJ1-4	ASSLRGAGNNEKLF
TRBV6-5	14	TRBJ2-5	ASSYGLAGAGETQY
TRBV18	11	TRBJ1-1	ASSVGLNTEAF
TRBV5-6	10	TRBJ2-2	ASSWGTGELF
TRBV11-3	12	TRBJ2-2	ASSPLANTGELF
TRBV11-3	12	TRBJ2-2	ASSFTGGTGELF
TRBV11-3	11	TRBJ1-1	ASSFGPNTEAF
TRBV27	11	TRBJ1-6	ASRPRDASPLH
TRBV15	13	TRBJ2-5	ATSRGPGVGETQY
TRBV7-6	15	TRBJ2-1	ASSSPWSGRTYNEQF
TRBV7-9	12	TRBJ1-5	ASSRRGPNQPQH
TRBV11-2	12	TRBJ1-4	ASSLVGTDEKLF
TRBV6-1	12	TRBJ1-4	ASSVVPFNEKLF
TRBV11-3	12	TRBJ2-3	ASSLDASTDTQY
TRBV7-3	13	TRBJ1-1	ASSPTTGGYTEAF
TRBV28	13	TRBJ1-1	ASPSPGEGDTEAF
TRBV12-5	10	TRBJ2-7	ASGLDSYEQY
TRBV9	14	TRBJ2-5	ASNQGGRASGETQY
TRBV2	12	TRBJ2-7	ASMPGTVAYEQY
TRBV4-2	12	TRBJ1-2	ASSQDWGVYGYT
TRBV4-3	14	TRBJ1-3	ASSQSVTGTGNTIY